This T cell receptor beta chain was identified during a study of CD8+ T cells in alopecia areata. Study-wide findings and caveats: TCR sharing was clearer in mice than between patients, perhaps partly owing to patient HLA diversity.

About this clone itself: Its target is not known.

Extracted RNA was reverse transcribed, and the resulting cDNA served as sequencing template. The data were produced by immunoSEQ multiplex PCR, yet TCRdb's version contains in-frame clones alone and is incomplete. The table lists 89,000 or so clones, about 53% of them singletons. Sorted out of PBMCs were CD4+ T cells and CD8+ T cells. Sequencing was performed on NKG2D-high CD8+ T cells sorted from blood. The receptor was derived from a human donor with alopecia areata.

The CDR3 sequence is CASSLGAAGVGEQFF. The CDR3, as DNA: TGCGCCAGCAGCTTGGGGGCTGCGGGAGTTGGGGAGCAGTTCTTC. The gene calls are TRBV5-1 and TRBJ2-1, with 7 bases fitting TRBD2. Germline V gene sequence: CDR1 SGHRS, CDR2 YFSETQ. The CDR3 runs 15 residues. With V trimmed by 0 bases and J by 10 bases, 10 bases remained unmatched.